The rows below give T cell receptor beta chains drawn from one sample of a study of identical twins. TCRdb fed the 5' RACE reads into MiXCR, producing one record per CDR3 protein. The table records 450,000 to 600,000 distinct CDR3 sequences, 20% to 25% of them present only once. The same data also went into a second study, on yellow fever vaccine responses in identical twins.

Sequencing was done on a sample of CD4+ T cells sorted from blood. The receptors come from a young woman in good health. CDR3s include the opening cysteine and the closing phenylalanine or tryptophan. A D gene is named only where the DNA matches it firmly. Size values are once, few and many counts, or a class for expanded clones, and some rows have none.

V gene,D gene,clone size,J gene,CDR3 protein,CDR3 DNA
TRBV12-3/TRBV12-4,TRBD1,few,TRBJ1-1,CASSSTGTGCFF,TGTGCCAGCAGTTCGACCGGGACAGGGTGCTTCTTT
TRBV27,TRBD2,.,TRBJ2-1,CASSGKGLAGNEQFF,TGTGCCAGCAGTGGAAAGGGACTAGCGGGAAATGAGCAGTTCTTC
TRBV12-3/TRBV12-4,.,.,TRBJ2-1,CASSPAGYNEQFF,TGTGCCAGCAGCCCGGCGGGCTACAATGAGCAGTTCTTC
TRBV20-1,TRBD2,few,TRBJ2-2,CSAAGEGTGELFF,TGCAGTGCCGCGGGAGAAGGGACCGGGGAGCTGTTTTTT
TRBV24-1,.,few,TRBJ2-3,CATSDFVRSDTQYF,TGTGCCACCAGTGATTTCGTCCGATCCGATACGCAGTATTTT
TRBV5-1,.,.,TRBJ2-6,CASSRGEGSGANILTF,TGCGCCAGCAGCAGGGGAGAGGGGTCTGGGGCCAACATCCTGACTTTC
TRBV12-3/TRBV12-4,.,.,TRBJ2-5,CASSSLRGTQYF,TGTGCCAGCAGCTCCCTCCGGGGGACCCAGTACTTC
TRBV24-1,TRBD1,many,TRBJ2-5,CATSYITGGSETQYF,TGTGCCACCAGCTATATTACAGGGGGCTCGGAGACCCAGTACTTC
TRBV27,TRBD2,few,TRBJ2-2,CASSLSLAGYTGELFF,TGTGCCAGCAGTTTGTCGCTAGCGGGGTACACCGGGGAGCTGTTTTTT
TRBV4-1,TRBD2,.,TRBJ2-1,CASSPRGLAGGPGEQFF,TGCGCCAGCAGCCCACGTGGACTAGCGGGGGGGCCGGGTGAGCAGTTCTTC
TRBV7-9,TRBD2,few,TRBJ2-1,CASSLNGLGYNEQFF,TGTGCCAGCAGCTTAAATGGACTAGGGTACAATGAGCAGTTCTTC
TRBV5-1,TRBD1,few,TRBJ2-3,CASSPPDRSTDTQYF,TGCGCCAGCAGCCCCCCGGACAGGAGCACAGATACGCAGTATTTT
TRBV7-9,TRBD1,few,TRBJ2-5,CASSLRTGFRETQYF,TGTGCCAGCAGCTTACGGACAGGGTTTCGAGAGACCCAGTACTTC
TRBV5-8,.,.,TRBJ2-4,CASSSGSLATKNIQYF,TGTGCCAGCAGCTCCGGAAGTCTGGCGACCAAAAACATTCAGTACTTC
TRBV20-1,TRBD2,few,TRBJ2-1,CSARDISSGTNSYNEQFF,TGCAGTGCTAGAGATATTTCTAGCGGGACCAACTCCTACAATGAGCAGTTCTTC
TRBV12-3/TRBV12-4,TRBD1,once,TRBJ1-2,CASSAGTGAYNYGYTF,TGTGCCAGCAGTGCCGGGACAGGAGCCTACAACTATGGCTACACCTTC
TRBV25-1,.,.,TRBJ1-1,CASSPTGGRRNTEAFF,TGTGCCAGCAGTCCTACAGGAGGCAGGAGGAACACTGAAGCTTTCTTT
TRBV20-1,.,few,TRBJ2-7,CSAPDSSYEQYF,TGCAGTGCTCCTGACAGCTCCTACGAGCAGTACTTC
TRBV5-1,TRBD1,many,TRBJ2-1,CASSPGQGGTYNEQFF,TGCGCCAGCAGCCCGGGACAGGGAGGCACCTACAATGAGCAGTTCTTC
TRBV11-1,.,.,TRBJ2-2,CASSTPRVGAPGELFF,TGTGCCAGCAGTACCCCCCGGGTGGGGGCACCCGGGGAGCTGTTTTTT